This TCR beta chain was obtained from a study of blood T cell repertoires in COVID-19 (dated by TCRdb to between 2020 and 2021). About the study as a whole: Samples covering the acute and convalescent phases of COVID-19 were provided by collaborators in the United States, Italy and Spain. The material from the prospective study consisted of cDNA or gDNA derived from T cells, B-cell-depleted T cells, or PBMCs. Sample metadata almost always included a de-identified subject ID, COVID-19 status, age in years and sex. Samples came from the ongoing ImmuneRACE study (first 160 participants) plus 1,254 subjects from 6 global collaborators. The dataset comprised deeply sampled blood TCRbeta repertoires from subjects exposed to, actively infected with, or recovered from COVID-19. Where available, HLA class I and class II types were obtained from metadata supplied by the sample provider rather than from assay-based typing. A freely available public database, intended as a resource for researchers studying the immune response to SARS-CoV-2, is where the repertoires were released.

As concerns this clone: Its antigen remains undetermined. There are no base qualities to consult, and no much larger clone falls within one base.

In the prospective study, participants were roughly 18 to 89 years old, resided in about two dozen geographic areas of the United States, and were enrolled through a virtual design. Cohort assignment in the prospective study relied on participant-reported clinical history from a screening survey and a study questionnaire. A participant counted as exposed if, within 2 weeks of entering the study, that participant had been in contact with someone who had a PCR-confirmed or clinician-diagnosed COVID-19 case. In the prospective study, mobile phlebotomists collected whole blood, serum and a nasopharyngeal or oropharyngeal swab from each participant. Prospective study participants could optionally give additional blood draws and questionnaires over a roughly two-month period. Before DNA extraction, blood samples from the prospective study were shipped at room temperature or frozen. General conclusions and limits of the study: How much clinical and demographic metadata was included differed by source and by participant, and the metadata was provided uncurated.

TCRbeta CDR3 regions were amplified from genomic DNA by means of the immunoSEQ Assay, a bias-controlled multiplex PCR. Per the original workflow: Within the assay, amplification of reference gene primers was used to estimate how many nucleated cells each sample contained. Sequence reads were collapsed and filtered to measure the absolute abundance of every unique TCRbeta CDR3 rearrangement. For each sample, productive Simpson clonality was calculated by taking the square root of Simpson's diversity index across productive rearrangements. Not all clones reach the TCRdb copy of this immuneACCESS table, which keeps in-frame sequences only. Checked studies attribute under half of the gap to unresolved V genes and leave the rest unexplained. The V and J calls and clone size are taken from that table; D and trimming were inferred from the DNA. The sample yields 200,000 to 250,000 clones; just under 90% were counted once. The ten most abundant clones make up about 1% of the sample.

The CDR3 numbers 14 residues from cysteine through phenylalanine. Of the read, only the CDR3 DNA is kept; its 42 bases are in frame from base 1. The CDR1 and CDR2 encoded by the germline V gene (reference sequence) are LNHNV and YYDKDF. V and J are truncated by 0 bases and 9 bases respectively, leaving an intervening sequence of 12 bases. The origin of this receptor is a man aged 50 to 60 who had been exposed to COVID-19. The sample was PBMCs or T cells enriched from blood (not recorded which). Recombination connected TRBV15 to TRBJ2-1; there is no confident call for the D gene. CDR3 loop: CATSRDRSLVEQFF. The DNA sequence is TGTGCCACCAGCAGAGACAGGTCGTTGGTTGAGCAGTTCTTC. Joined to the reference TRBV15 and TRBJ2-1 proteins, this CDR3 gives the full variable domain: DAMVIQNPRYQVTQFGKPVTLSCSQTLNHNVMYWYQQKSSQAPKLLFHYYDKDFNNEADTPDNFQSRRPNTSFCFLDIRSPGLGDTAMYLCATSRDRSLVEQFFGPGTRLTVL.